This T cell receptor (beta chain) was sequenced in a study of T cell repertoires in cytomegalovirus infection. Study background: Public TCR beta signatures were indicative of both CMV infection and a matching HLA type.

TCRdb reprocessed the reads via MiXCR and lists one record per CDR3 protein. The sample has 600,000 to 700,000 distinct CDR3 sequences, around 35% seen once. Losses at the gene ends were 5 bases for V and 0 bases for J; bases not matched to a gene: 7. CDR1 is SGHNT and CDR2 is YENEEA in the germline V gene. This CDR3 is 16 amino acids long. In this sample, this clonotype turned up once. Its target is not known. Study findings and constraints: HLA-C-restricted CMV clonotypes gave the most frequent clonotype in two of eight donors.

The sequence came from a human donor in good health (CMV status not recorded). Some clones in this sample may be carry-over from other donors' samples. The sequences come from cultured PBMCs, collected from culture after CMV antigen stimulation. This rearrangement joins TRBV11-3 to TRBJ2-5; 9 bases match TRBD2. The CDR3 loop reads CASSQGSGSHQETQYF. The DNA of the CDR3 is TGTGCCAGCAGCCAGGGTAGCGGGAGCCACCAAGAGACCCAGTACTTC.